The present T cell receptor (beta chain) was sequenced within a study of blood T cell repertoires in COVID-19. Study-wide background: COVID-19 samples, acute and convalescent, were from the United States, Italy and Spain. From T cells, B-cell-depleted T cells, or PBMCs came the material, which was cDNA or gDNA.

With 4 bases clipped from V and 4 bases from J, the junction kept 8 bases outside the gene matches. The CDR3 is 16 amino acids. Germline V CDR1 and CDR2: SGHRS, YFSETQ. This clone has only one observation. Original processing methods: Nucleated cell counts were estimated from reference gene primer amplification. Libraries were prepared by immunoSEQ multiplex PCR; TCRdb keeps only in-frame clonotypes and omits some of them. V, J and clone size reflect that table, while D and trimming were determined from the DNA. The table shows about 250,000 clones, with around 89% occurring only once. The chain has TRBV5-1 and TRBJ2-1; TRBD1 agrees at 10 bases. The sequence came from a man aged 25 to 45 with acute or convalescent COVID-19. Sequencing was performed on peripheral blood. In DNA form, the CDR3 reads TGCGCCAGCAGCCCCGACCCGGGACAGGGGTACAATGAGCAGTTCTTC. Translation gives CASSPDPGQGYNEQFF.